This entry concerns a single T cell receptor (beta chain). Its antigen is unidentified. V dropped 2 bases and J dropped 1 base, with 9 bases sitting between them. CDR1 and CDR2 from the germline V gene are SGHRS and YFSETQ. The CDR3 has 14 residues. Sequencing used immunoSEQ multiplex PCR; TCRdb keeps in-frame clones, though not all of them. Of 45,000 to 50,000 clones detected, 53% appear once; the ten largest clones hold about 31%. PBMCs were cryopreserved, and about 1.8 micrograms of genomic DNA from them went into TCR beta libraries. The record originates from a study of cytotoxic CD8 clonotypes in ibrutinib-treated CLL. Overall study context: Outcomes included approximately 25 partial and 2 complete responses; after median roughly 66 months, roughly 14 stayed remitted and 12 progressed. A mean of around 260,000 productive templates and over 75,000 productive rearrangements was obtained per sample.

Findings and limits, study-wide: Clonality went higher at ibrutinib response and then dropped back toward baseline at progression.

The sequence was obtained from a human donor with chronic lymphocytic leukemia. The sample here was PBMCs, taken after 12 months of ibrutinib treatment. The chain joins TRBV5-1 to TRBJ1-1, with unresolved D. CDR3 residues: CASSLTPTNTEAFF. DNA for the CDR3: TGCGCCAGCAGCTTAACCCCAACGAACACTGAAGCTTTCTTT. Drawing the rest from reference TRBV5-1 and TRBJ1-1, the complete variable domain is KAGVTQTPRYLIKTRGQQVTLSCSPISGHRSVSWYQQTPGQGLQFLFEYFSETQRNKGNFPGRFSGRQFSNSRSEMNVSTLELGDSALYLCASSLTPTNTEAFFGQGTRLTVV.